The clone carrying this TCR beta chain has more than one count but fewer than ten. Its antigen is not identified. The sample is drawn from a study of T-cell memory formation after mild COVID-19. TCRdb re-called the 5' RACE reads through MiXCR, storing one row per CDR3 protein. Of 200,000 to 250,000 distinct CDR3 sequences listed, 8% to 10% were seen once; the top ten hold roughly a fifth. V gave up 7 bases and J gave up 8 bases; unmatched junction bases: 18. This CDR3 has 16 amino acids. Findings of the study overall: CD8+ contracting clones occupied EMRA, while CD4+ ones occupied mainly CM and EM.

This clonotype was obtained from a man aged 18 to 29 who had mild COVID-19 (a few samples of this study predate the infection). Cell type and time point are not known. The V call is TRBV12-3 or TRBV12-4, the J call TRBJ1-2, with 8 bases aligning to TRBD1. The specimen was PBMCs or a T cell subset sorted from them (not recorded which). The chain's CDR3 is CASTSRGGRGPVGYTF. The DNA of the CDR3 is TGTGCCAGCACCTCCCGGGGAGGCAGGGGGCCGGTAGGCTACACCTTC.